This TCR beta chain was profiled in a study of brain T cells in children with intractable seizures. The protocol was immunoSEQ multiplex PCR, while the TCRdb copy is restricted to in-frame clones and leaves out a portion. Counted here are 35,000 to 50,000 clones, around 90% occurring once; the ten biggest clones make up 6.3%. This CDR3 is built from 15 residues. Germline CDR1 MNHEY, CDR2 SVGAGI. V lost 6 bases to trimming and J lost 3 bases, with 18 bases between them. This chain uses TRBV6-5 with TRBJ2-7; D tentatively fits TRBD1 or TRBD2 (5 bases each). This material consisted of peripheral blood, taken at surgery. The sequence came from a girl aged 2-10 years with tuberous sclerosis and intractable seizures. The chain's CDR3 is CASSPDSPRGYEQYF. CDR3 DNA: TGTGCCAGCAGCCCAGACAGCCCCCGGGGCTACGAGCAGTACTTC.